Only a few counts were recorded for the clone carrying this T cell receptor (beta chain). One end of the junction is discordant with germline, which a read error may explain. The data were taken from a study of T cells in Graves' hyperthyroidism and ophthalmopathy. Study-level background: Any treatment followed the collection of peripheral blood at initial diagnosis.

Hyperthyroidism was newly diagnosed in patients aged 18 to 65 (duration under 2 months). Lactation, pregnancy, other autoimmune disease or uncontrolled infection led to exclusion of patients. PBMCs came from less than 11 ml fresh peripheral blood. This CDR3 is built from 14 residues. Germline V gene data show CDR1 as SSHAT and CDR2 as FNYEAQ (reference sequence). What was amplified from RNA transcripts were TCR beta CDR3 regions. The HTBI primer set served for first-round RT-PCR of the TCR CDR3. One entry per CDR3 protein, called by TCRdb with MiXCR from the multiplex PCR reads. The sample shows hundreds of thousands of distinct CDR3 sequences, 20% to 25% of them seen only once.

This sequence was found in a man in his forties or fifties with Graves' hyperthyroidism. V is TRBV7-7 and J is TRBJ2-3; D may be TRBD2 (6 bases). The sequenced material came from blood. CDR3 bases: TGTGCTAGCAGCTTGGGGGAGGAGGCAGATACGCAGTATTTT. Translated: CASSLGEEADTQYF.